These 32 T cell receptor beta chains originate from one sample sequenced in a study of healthy donors' naive CD4 and CD8 T cells. Starting from approximately 500 ng of total RNA, TCR libraries were made with linear amplification. TCRdb reprocessed the reads via MiXCR and lists one record per CDR3 protein. This table holds some 190,000 distinct CDR3 sequences, around 80% found once. Sequencing was performed on naive CD4+ and CD8+ T cells sorted from blood, pooled from several donors. The receptor source for this set is a pool of human donors in good health; the sample pools cells from several healthy donors.

This chain connects TRBV5-5 to TRBJ2-1; D not resolved. This CDR3 comprises 12 residues. V was clipped by 4 bases and J by 8 bases, with 10 bases between them. CDR1 is SGHKS, CDR2 YYEKEE, per germline (reference sequence). CDR3 protein: CASSGLRDEQFF. For the CDR3, the DNA is TGTGCCAGCAGCGGGCTCCGCGATGAGCAGTTCTTC.

This chain uses TRBV29-1 with TRBJ2-5; a possible D gene is TRBD1 (6 bases). Germline-derived CDR1 and CDR2 are SQVTM and ANQGSEA. V shed 7 bases and J shed 2 bases, with 11 bases lying between them. There are 12 residues in the CDR3. This chain's CDR3 is CSAGVGQETQYF. The CDR3 nucleotides read TGCAGCGCAGGGGTAGGGCAAGAGACCCAGTACTTC.

This sequence joins TRBV12-3 or TRBV12-4 and TRBJ2-3, with unresolved D. The CDR3 length is 13 residues. Trimming stripped 3 bases from V and 0 bases from J, with 4 bases between. In nucleotides, the CDR3 is TGTGCCAGCAGTTTGGGTAGCACAGATACGCAGTATTTT. It yields the protein CASSLGSTDTQYF.

The chain joins TRBV19 to TRBJ2-1; no firm D call. The V gene lost 4 bases and the J gene lost 4 bases, with 20 bases spanning the gap. The CDR3 extends over 17 amino acids. The germline V gene encodes CDR1 LNHDA and CDR2 SQIVND (reference sequence). CDR3 protein: CASSSLWILDGYNEQFF. The CDR3 DNA sequence: TGTGCCAGTAGTAGCCTTTGGATCCTCGATGGATACAATGAGCAGTTCTTC.

The chain has TRBV6-5 and TRBJ1-2; unclear D gene. Germline CDR1 and CDR2: MNHEY and SVGAGI. This CDR3 has 14 residues. V gave up 4 bases and J gave up 8 bases, with 17 bases separating them. The CDR3 is CASSLGLSGEGYTF. The CDR3 bases are TGTGCCAGCAGTTTGGGCCTGTCAGGAGAAGGCTACACCTTC.

This chain joins TRBV6-6 and TRBJ1-6, with D possibly being TRBD1 (5 bases). V lost 4 bases and J lost 9, with 19 bases in between. The CDR3 extends over 16 amino acids. Per germline, CDR1 MNHNY and CDR2 SVGAGI (reference sequence). The CDR3 DNA sequence: TGTGCCAGCAGTTTCCCCGGGCGGGGCGAAAGTTCACCCCTCCACTTT. It translates to CASSFPGRGESSPLHF.

This clonotype was recorded only once. The V call is TRBV7-2, the J call TRBJ1-1; D perhaps matches TRBD1 (5 bases). Trimming stripped 5 bases from V and 5 bases from J, with 18 bases between. This CDR3 comprises 15 residues. Per germline, CDR1 SGHTA and CDR2 FQGNSA. This chain's CDR3 is CASSLVGGTGTEAFF. CDR3 in DNA: TGTGCCAGCAGCCTCGTGGGGGGGACTGGAACTGAAGCTTTCTTT.

The CDR3 DNA follows: TGTGCCAGCAGCCGACTAGCGGGAGTTCCCTACGAGCAGTACTTC. This sequence encodes CASSRLAGVPYEQYF. The J gene is TRBJ2-7, the V gene TRBV6-5, with TRBD2 matching 12 bases. This CDR3 has 15 amino acids. V dropped 6 bases and J dropped 2; count of bases not matched to a gene: 5. Germline V lookup: CDR1 MNHEY, CDR2 SVGAGI.

V and J are TRBV6-2 or TRBV6-3 and TRBJ2-3; the D gene is possibly TRBD2 (6 bases). Germline lookup yields CDR1 MNHEY and CDR2 SVGEGT. There are 14 residues in the CDR3. V was pared by 8 bases and J by 6 bases, with 18 bases between. The CDR3 DNA reads as TGTGCCAGCGACCGGGACTTACTCGGCGATACGCAGTATTTT. Its translation is CASDRDLLGDTQYF.

This chain joins TRBV11-3 and TRBJ2-1, with 8 bases identical to TRBD2. Losses at the gene ends were 5 bases for V and 3 bases for J; bases not matched to a gene: 12. Germline CDR1 SGHNT, CDR2 YENEEA. This CDR3 contains 17 residues. The CDR3 region is CASSPGIAGPDYNEQFF. The CDR3 bases are TGTGCCAGCAGCCCCGGGATAGCGGGACCCGACTACAATGAGCAGTTCTTC.

The chain recombines TRBV29-1 with TRBJ2-3; TRBD2 matches at 9 bases. The trim removed 4 bases at V and 5 bases at J, leaving 10 bases unmatched. CDR1 and CDR2 from the germline V gene are SQVTM and ANQGSEA. CDR3 size: 15 residues. The CDR3 DNA reads TGCAGCGTTGTTGCGGGTAGCGGGGGAGGAGATACGCAGTATTTT. This encodes CSVVAGSGGGDTQYF.

This chain links TRBV11-2 with TRBJ2-7, with TRBD1 matching over 10 bases. J was trimmed by 7 bases and V by 5 bases; bases with no gene match: 8. The CDR3 totals 14 residues. Germline CDR1 and CDR2: SGHAT and FQNNGV. In DNA, the CDR3 is TGTGCCAGCAGCCCCGGGACAGGGGTGTGGGAGCAGTACTTC. Its translation: CASSPGTGVWEQYF.

This clonotype was detected a few times. This rearrangement joins TRBV19 to TRBJ2-7; no clear D. The CDR3 extends over 12 amino acids. Per the germline V gene, CDR1 is LNHDA and CDR2 is SQIVND (reference sequence). The ends were cut back, 7 bases at V and 4 bases at J, with 11 bases in the middle. The CDR3 DNA sequence: TGTGCCAGTACCGGCGGTTCTTACGAGCAGTACTTC. Translation: CASTGGSYEQYF.

The CDR3 sequence: CAWSRRDIEQFF. CDR3 coding DNA: TGTGCCTGGAGTCGCCGGGACATAGAGCAGTTCTTC. This chain connects TRBV30 to TRBJ2-1, with a tentative D call TRBD1 (6 bases). Trimming pared 2 bases from V and 10 bases from J, leaving 12 bases between. The CDR3 is 12 residues long. From germline, CDR1 is GTSNPN and CDR2 SVGIG (reference sequence).

This chain connects TRBV6-2 or TRBV6-3 to TRBJ2-2, with D possibly being TRBD2 (5 bases). The length of the CDR3 is 17 residues. V shed 2 bases and J shed 1 base, with 14 bases lying between them. Germline CDR1 MNHEY, CDR2 SVGEGT. The CDR3: CASSYSVAAVNTGELFF. Written as DNA, the CDR3 is TGTGCCAGCAGTTACAGTGTCGCAGCGGTGAACACCGGGGAGCTGTTTTTT.

In this sample, this clonotype turned up a few times. The chain employs TRBV6-5 and TRBJ1-1; possibly TRBD1 for D (5 bases). The CDR3 is made up of 15 amino acids. Germline values: CDR1 MNHEY, CDR2 SVGAGI. Trimming cost V 2 bases and J 7 bases, with 17 bases left between them. The CDR3: CASSYESGAAGEAFF. In nucleotides, the CDR3 is TGTGCCAGCAGTTACGAAAGCGGGGCGGCGGGTGAAGCTTTCTTT.

The chain recombines TRBV19 with TRBJ2-1, with 10 nucleotides matching TRBD2. Per germline, CDR1 LNHDA and CDR2 SQIVND (reference sequence). This CDR3 spans 16 amino acids. J gave up 7 bases and V 3 bases, and 9 bases lay outside the gene matches. In DNA form, the CDR3 reads TGTGCCAGTAGTATCGAGGCTAGCGGGAGTTGGAATGAGCAGTTCTTC. The encoded protein is CASSIEASGSWNEQFF.

This chain joins TRBV21-1 and TRBJ2-7. TRBV21-1 is noted as a pseudogene. The CDR3 covers 15 residues. The CDR3 coding sequence is TGTGCCAGCAGCAAACCGGAAAGGTATAAACGCGAGCAGTACTTC. Translating it yields CASSKPERYKREQYF.

The rearrangement joins TRBV29-1 to TRBJ2-7; D gene unclear. Trimming shortened V by 2 bases and J by 1 base, and 9 bases separated the two germline ends. Germline V gene data show CDR1 as SQVTM and CDR2 as ANQGSEA. This CDR3 comprises 13 residues. CDR3 loop: CSVEIALSYEQYF. In DNA, the CDR3 is TGCAGCGTTGAAATCGCTTTGTCCTACGAGCAGTACTTC.

V gene TRBV6-5 combines with J gene TRBJ1-1, with unresolved D. V lost 0 bases and J 0 bases, leaving 5 bases between the germline ends. The CDR3 consists of 14 residues. Per germline, CDR1 MNHEY and CDR2 SVGAGI. CDR3 nucleotide sequence: TGTGCCAGCAGTTACTCAGGACTGAACACTGAAGCTTTCTTT. Amino acid sequence: CASSYSGLNTEAFF.

This clonotype was observed a handful of times. This sequence joins TRBV29-1 and TRBJ2-1, with 15 positions matching TRBD2. The CDR3 runs to 16 residues. Germline CDR1 SQVTM, CDR2 ANQGSEA. V lost 4 bases to trimming and J lost 3 bases; unmatched junction nucleotides: 4. CDR3 nucleotides: TGCAGCGTTGGGGGACTAGCGGGGGGCCTCTACAATGAGCAGTTCTTC. The encoded protein is CSVGGLAGGLYNEQFF.

In regard to this clonotype: The junction shows a germline mismatch at one end, possibly a read error. This chain uses TRBV27 with TRBJ1-2; tentative D call: TRBD1 (5 bases). The V gene's germline CDR1 is MNHEY and CDR2 SMNVEV (reference sequence). The CDR3 consists of 15 residues. This CDR3 is CTSGGLGGESYGYTF. CDR3 in DNA: TGTACCAGCGGGGGATTGGGAGGGGAATCCTATGGCTACACCTTC.

For the CDR3, the DNA is TGTGCCAGCAGTTATACCTTAGCGGGGACGAGCTACGAGCAGTACTTC. Translated: CASSYTLAGTSYEQYF. The chain links TRBV25-1 to TRBJ2-7; 8 nucleotides line up with TRBD2. The CDR3 spans 16 residues. Germline-derived CDR1 and CDR2 are MGHDK and SYGVNS. After removal of 5 bases from V and 3 bases from J, the junction contained 12 bases not matched to a gene.

This chain connects TRBV29-1 to TRBJ2-3; no reliable D call. Trimming cost V 5 bases and J 5 bases, with 8 bases left between them. The CDR3 has 11 amino acids. Germline CDR1 is SQVTM and CDR2 is ANQGSEA. The DNA of the CDR3 is TGCAGCGTTTTGTCAGGAGATACGCAGTATTTT. This encodes CSVLSGDTQYF.

The V call is TRBV11-1, the J call TRBJ2-7, with D unclear. Trimming removed 1 base at V and 7 bases at J, with 8 bases between. CDR3 length equals 12 residues. The germline V gene encodes CDR1 SGHAT and CDR2 FQDESV (reference sequence). The CDR3, as DNA: TGTGCCAGCAGCTTAGATTCACCGGAGCAGTACTTC. It translates to CASSLDSPEQYF. The variable domain in full, completed from reference TRBV11-1 and TRBJ2-7, reads EAEVAQSPRYKITEKSQAVAFWCDPISGHATLYWYRQILGQGPELLVQFQDESVVDDSQLPKDRFSAERLKGVDSTLKIQPAELGDSAMYLCASSLDSPEQYFGPGTRLTVT.

The V and J genes are TRBV29-1 and TRBJ1-1, with a tentative D call TRBD1 (6 bases). Trimming pared 7 bases from V and 0 bases from J, leaving 15 bases between. The CDR3 length is 14 residues. Germline values: CDR1 SQVTM, CDR2 ANQGSEA. The CDR3 nucleotides are TGCAGCGCCGTAGGGGGAAACATGAACACTGAAGCTTTCTTT. This encodes CSAVGGNMNTEAFF.

The genes are TRBV28 and TRBJ1-6, with a weak D call TRBD1 (5 bases). V shed 5 bases and J shed 4 bases, with 9 bases lying between them. The CDR3 runs to 14 residues. Per the germline V gene, CDR1 is MDHEN and CDR2 is SYDVKM. The DNA of the CDR3 is TGTGCCAGCAGTCAACAGGCTTATAATTCACCCCTCCACTTT. This translates into CASSQQAYNSPLHF.

This clonotype was seen a few times. The chain has TRBV29-1 and TRBJ2-3, with D tentatively TRBD1 or TRBD2 (5 bases each). Trimming took 5 bases from V and 1 from J, leaving 13 bases between them. The CDR3 consists of 14 residues. Germline loops: CDR1 SQVTM, CDR2 ANQGSEA. CDR3: CSVRGGFGTDTQYF. CDR3 bases: TGCAGCGTTCGGGGCGGGTTTGGCACAGATACGCAGTATTTT.

The rearrangement joins TRBV11-2 to TRBJ2-4, with D possibly matching TRBD1 (6 bases). The CDR3 runs 16 residues. V dropped 5 bases and J dropped 0 bases, with 14 bases sitting between them. Germline CDR1 reads SGHAT; CDR2 reads FQNNGV. The CDR3 region is CASSGDRLLAKNIQYF. The CDR3 DNA follows: TGTGCCAGCAGCGGCGACAGGCTTCTAGCCAAAAACATTCAGTACTTC. The whole variable domain, filled in from reference TRBV11-2 and TRBJ2-4, reads EAGVAQSPRYKIIEKRQSVAFWCNPISGHATLYWYQQILGQGPKLLIQFQNNGVVDDSQLPKDRFSAERLKGVDSTLKIQPAKLEDSAVYLCASSGDRLLAKNIQYFGAGTRLSVL.

The gene calls are TRBV29-1 and TRBJ1-6; D unresolved. Germline CDR1 SQVTM, CDR2 ANQGSEA. The CDR3 length is 18 residues. Between the trimmed V and J ends, which lost 3 bases and 5 bases, there was a span of 23 bases. The CDR3 nucleotides read TGCAGCGTTGACGGCAGGCCGACCCTTGGAAGTGATAATTCACCCCTCCACTTT. Its translation is CSVDGRPTLGSDNSPLHF.

This chain uses TRBV19 with TRBJ2-1; possibly TRBD1 for D (6 bases). CDR3 length equals 15 residues. The germline V and J ends were trimmed by 3 bases and 3 bases, with 12 bases remaining between them. Germline loops: CDR1 LNHDA, CDR2 SQIVND (reference sequence). The CDR3 protein is CASSIVQGNYNEQFF. The CDR3 nucleotides read TGTGCCAGTAGTATTGTACAGGGAAACTACAATGAGCAGTTCTTC.

This clonotype turned up a few times. This chain links TRBV12-3 or TRBV12-4 with TRBJ2-7; D gene ambiguous. Trimming removed 6 bases from V and 2 bases from J, with 20 bases in between. The CDR3 sequence is 16 residues long. The chain's CDR3 is CASSQKGRSPTYEQYF. In DNA, the CDR3 is TGTGCCAGCAGCCAAAAAGGTCGGTCTCCAACCTACGAGCAGTACTTC.